This TCR beta chain was recovered during a study of cytomegalovirus exposure and HLA in healthy donors. Study outcomes and limitations: Reportedly, diagnosis of cytomegalovirus status by the classifier showed high specificity and sensitivity. In a later analysis, TCR beta V- and J-gene trimming showed a link to a missense DCLRE1C variant.

PCR amplification relied on 60 Vbeta primers (plus 13 Jbeta primers). Generated by immunoSEQ multiplex PCR, the TCRdb table keeps only in-frame clones and is missing some. Here the sample spans fewer than 150,000 clones, about 74% being singletons. The germline gives CDR1 LGHNA, CDR2 YNFKEQ. Unmatched junction bases numbered 4, after V lost 4 bases and J lost 2 bases. This CDR3 has 14 residues. A word on this clone: Antigen unknown.

The receptor was derived from a woman between 50 and 59 years old in good health and CMV-seropositive. Sequencing was done on a sample of PBMCs. This rearrangement joins TRBV4-2 to TRBJ1-1, with TRBD1 identical over 7 bases. This CDR3 reads CASSRGDSNTEAFF. The CDR3 DNA reads TGTGCCAGCAGCCGAGGGGACAGCAACACTGAAGCTTTCTTT.